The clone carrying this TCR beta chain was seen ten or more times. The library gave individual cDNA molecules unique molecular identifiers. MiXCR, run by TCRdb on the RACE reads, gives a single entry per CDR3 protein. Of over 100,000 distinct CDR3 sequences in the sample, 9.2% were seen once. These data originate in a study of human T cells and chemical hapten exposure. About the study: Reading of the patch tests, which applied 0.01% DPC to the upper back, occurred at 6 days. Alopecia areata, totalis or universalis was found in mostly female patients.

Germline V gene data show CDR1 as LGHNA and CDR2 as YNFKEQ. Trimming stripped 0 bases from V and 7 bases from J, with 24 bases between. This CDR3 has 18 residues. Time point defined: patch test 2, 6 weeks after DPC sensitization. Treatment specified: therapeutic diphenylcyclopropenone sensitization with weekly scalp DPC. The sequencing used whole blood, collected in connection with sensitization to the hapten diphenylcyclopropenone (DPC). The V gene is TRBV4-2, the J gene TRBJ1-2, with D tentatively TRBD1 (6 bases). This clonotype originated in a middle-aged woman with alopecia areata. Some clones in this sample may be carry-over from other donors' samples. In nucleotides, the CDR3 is TGTGCCAGCAGCCAAGAGTTAGGCAGGGGCGAGTCCCTTCGTGGCTACACCTTC. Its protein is CASSQELGRGESLRGYTF.